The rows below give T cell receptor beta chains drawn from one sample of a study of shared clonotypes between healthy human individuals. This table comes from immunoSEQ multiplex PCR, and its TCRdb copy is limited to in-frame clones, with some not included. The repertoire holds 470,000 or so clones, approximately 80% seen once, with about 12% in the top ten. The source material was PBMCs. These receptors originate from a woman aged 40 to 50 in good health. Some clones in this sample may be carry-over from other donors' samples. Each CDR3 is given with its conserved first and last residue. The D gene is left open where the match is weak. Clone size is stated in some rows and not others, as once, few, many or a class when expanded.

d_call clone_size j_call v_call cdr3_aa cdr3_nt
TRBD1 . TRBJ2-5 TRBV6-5 CASSYSEQGQETQYF TGTGCCAGCAGTTACTCGGAACAGGGGCAAGAGACCCAGTACTTC
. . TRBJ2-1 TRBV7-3 CASSLLRGAYNEQFF TGTGCCAGCAGCTTACTGAGAGGGGCCTACAATGAGCAGTTCTTC
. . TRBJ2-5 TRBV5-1 CASSQGDTTGETQYF TGCGCCAGCAGCCAAGGGGACACCACGGGGGAGACCCAGTACTTC
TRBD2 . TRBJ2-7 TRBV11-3 CASSLGASGSLLEQYF TGTGCCAGCAGCTTAGGGGCTAGCGGGAGCCTACTCGAGCAGTACTTC
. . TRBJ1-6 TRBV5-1 CASSLAGTFYNSPLHF TGCGCCAGCAGCTTGGCGGGGACATTTTATAATTCACCCCTCCACTTT
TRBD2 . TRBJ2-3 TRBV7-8 CASSSIAGGWADTQYF TGTGCCAGCAGTTCGATAGCGGGAGGGTGGGCAGATACGCAGTATTTT
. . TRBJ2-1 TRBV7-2 CASSLAARTYNEQFF TGTGCCAGCAGCTTAGCGGCGCGTACCTACAATGAGCAGTTCTTC
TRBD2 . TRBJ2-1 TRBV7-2 CASSLERLTSGNNEQFF TGTGCCAGCAGCTTAGAGAGGTTGACTAGCGGGAACAATGAGCAGTTCTTC
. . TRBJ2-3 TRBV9 CASSVGTTTDTQYF TGTGCCAGCAGCGTAGGGACTACCACAGATACGCAGTATTTT
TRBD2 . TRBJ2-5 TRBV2 CASSATSGRGEQYF TGTGCCAGCAGTGCCACTAGCGGGAGGGGTGAGCAGTACTTC
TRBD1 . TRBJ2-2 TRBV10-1 CASSRQGTNTGELFF TGCGCCAGCAGTCGACAGGGGACTAACACCGGGGAGCTGTTTTTT
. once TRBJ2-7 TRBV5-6 CASRMSLGPTHEQYF TGTGCCAGCAGGATGAGCTTGGGGCCTACCCACGAGCAGTACTTC
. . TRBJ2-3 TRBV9 CASSVAGSDTQYF TGTGCCAGCAGCGTAGCGGGATCTGATACGCAGTATTTT
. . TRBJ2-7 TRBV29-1 CASMGVRGEQYF TGCGCCTCTATGGGAGTGCGAGGCGAGCAGTACTTC
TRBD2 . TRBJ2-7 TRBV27 CASSSGGRLAGVIDEQYF TGTGCCAGCAGTTCGGGGGGGCGGCTAGCGGGAGTCATAGACGAGCAGTACTTC
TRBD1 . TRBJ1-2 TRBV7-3 CASSLPGQRGGYTF TGTGCCAGCAGCTTACCGGGACAGAGAGGTGGCTACACCTTC
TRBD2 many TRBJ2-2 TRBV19 CASSIHRGGPGGELFF TGTGCCAGTAGTATTCATCGGGGAGGGCCGGGCGGGGAGCTGTTTTTT
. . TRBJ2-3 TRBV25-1 CASSEFVGGSTDTQYF TGTGCCAGCAGTGAATTTGTGGGCGGGAGCACAGATACGCAGTATTTT
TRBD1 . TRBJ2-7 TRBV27 CASSSRQGQVYEQYF TGTGCCAGCAGTTCCAGACAGGGCCAGGTCTACGAGCAGTACTTC
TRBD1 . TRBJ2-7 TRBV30 CAWSVRMGQGNYEQYF TGTGCCTGGAGTGTACGAATGGGACAGGGAAACTACGAGCAGTACTTC
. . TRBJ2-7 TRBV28 CASSFRLHEQYF TGTGCCAGCAGTTTTCGCCTCCACGAGCAGTACTTC
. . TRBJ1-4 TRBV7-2 CASSLVGPTNEKLFF TGTGCCAGCAGCTTAGTGGGGCCTACTAATGAAAAACTGTTTTTT
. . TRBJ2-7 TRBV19 CASSIDPGHSYEQYF TGTGCCAGTAGTATAGATCCAGGGCACTCCTACGAGCAGTACTTC
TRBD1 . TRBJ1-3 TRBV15 CATSRDRGMSGNTIYF TGTGCCACCAGCAGGGACAGGGGCATGAGTGGAAACACCATATATTTT
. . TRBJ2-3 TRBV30 CAWTEGSPWGTDTQYF TGTGCCTGGACCGAAGGTAGCCCTTGGGGGACAGATACGCAGTATTTT
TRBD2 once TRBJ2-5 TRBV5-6 CASSTGLGQETQYF TGTGCCAGCAGCACCGGACTAGGGCAAGAGACCCAGTACTTC
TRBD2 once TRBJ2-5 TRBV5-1 CASSLVTSGTRGETQYF TGCGCCAGCAGCTTGGTGACTAGCGGGACAAGGGGGGAGACCCAGTACTTC
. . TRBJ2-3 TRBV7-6 CASGLSGQYDTDTQYF TGTGCCAGCGGCTTGTCCGGACAGTACGACACAGATACGCAGTATTTT
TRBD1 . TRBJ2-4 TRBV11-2 CASSLVRGQGKNIQYF TGTGCCAGCAGCTTAGTCAGGGGGCAAGGCAAAAACATTCAGTACTTC
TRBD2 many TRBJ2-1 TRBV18 CASSPKRTSGSFYNEQFF TGTGCCAGCTCACCAAAACGGACTAGCGGGAGTTTCTACAATGAGCAGTTCTTC